This TCR beta chain was found in a study of cytomegalovirus exposure and HLA in healthy donors. This CDR3 has 13 amino acids. Germline V CDR1 and CDR2: MDHEN, SYDVKM. Deletions cut 5 bases from V and 4 bases from J, with 11 bases between. The repertoire was sequenced with immunoSEQ multiplex PCR; TCRdb's copy has only in-frame clones and lacks some. The profile shows roughly 80,000 clones, 94% of them singletons. The sample consisted of PBMCs. V is TRBV28 and J is TRBJ1-1, with D possibly matching TRBD1 (6 bases). The TCR sequence derives from a woman under 30 in good health and CMV-seropositive. The chain's CDR3 is CASSPGVGTEAFF. The CDR3 DNA sequence: TGTGCCAGCAGTCCAGGGGTAGGCACTGAAGCTTTCTTT.